The present entry profiles one T cell receptor (beta chain) with its context. It lacks a known antigen. The record has no base qualities; no much larger clone is one base away. The trial excluded patients who had a history of autoimmune disease or who were on systemic immunosuppression. Peripheral blood for TCR sequencing was drawn from every dose cohort at baseline, at cycle 4 day 1 and at cycle 7 day 1. Samples came from an open-label, multicenter, first-in-human phase I dose-escalation trial of ivuxolimab. Adults with locally advanced or metastatic melanoma, renal cell carcinoma, hepatocellular carcinoma or head and neck squamous cell carcinoma were enrolled in the trial. Before TCR sequencing, CD4+ and CD8+ T cells were separately sorted from peripheral blood. The CDR3 covers 16 residues, taking in both the cysteine and the phenylalanine. Only CDR3 DNA is held: 48 bases, read in frame from base 1. V drops 4 bases and J drops 5 bases, leaving 19 bases in between. CDR1 and CDR2 (SGDLS, YYNGEE) derive from the germline V gene.

These data are taken from a study of OX40 agonist ivuxolimab in advanced cancers. The study in broad terms: Ivuxolimab was a fully human IgG2 agonistic monoclonal antibody targeting the costimulatory receptor OX40 (CD134). Intravenous ivuxolimab was administered to patients every 2 weeks at six dose levels: 0.01, 0.1, 0.3, 1.5, 3 and 10 mg/kg. Among the approximately 54 dose-escalation patients, 19 had hepatocellular carcinoma, about 15 melanoma, 9 renal cell carcinoma and 9 head and neck cancer. The dose-escalation cohort was roughly 83% male with a mean age of around 64 years, ranging from 23 to 79. Patients were allowed to have had prior anti-PD-1, anti-PD-L1 or anti-CTLA-4 therapy, and around 37% of the dose-escalation patients had previously received checkpoint inhibitors. Partial responses occurred in three dose-escalation patients: two with cutaneous melanoma and one with hepatocellular carcinoma. The point of sequencing TCRbeta in the periphery was to test whether ivuxolimab changed TCR sequence diversity and drove clonal T-cell expansion. The paper describes the monotherapy dose-escalation part (N of about 57 patients) of the phase I trial of ivuxolimab.

Genomic DNA was extracted from sorted cells for sequencing of the TCRbeta CDR3 region. The immunoSEQ Assay was used to sequence the TCRbeta CDR3 regions. The immuneACCESS repertoire file appears here via TCRdb, limited to in-frame rearrangements. These files lack a portion of the clones; in checked studies, under half of the deficit traces to unresolved V genes, and the cause of the others is not known. The sample includes more than 55,000 clones, with approximately 91% observed a single time. The ten largest clones capture about 5% of the sample. General conclusions and limits of the study: At doses of 0.1 to 3.0 mg/kg, clonal expansion of both CD4+ and CD8+ T cells in blood was seen between baseline and week 6. The antigen specificity of the peripheral T cells that underwent clonal expansion was not determined. Low levels of normalized T-cell clonal expansion were also seen in some patients who did not respond. After ivuxolimab, more expanded clones were found on average in CD8+ T cells than in CD4+ T cells. In the 0.1-3.0 mg/kg groups, partial responders had among the lowest normalized peripheral clonal expansion, particularly in CD8+ T cells.

The material sequenced was CD4+ or CD8+ T cells sorted from blood, taken in a trial of the OX40 agonist ivuxolimab. This TCR was recovered from an adult with an advanced solid tumor such as melanoma, head and neck, liver or kidney cancer. The chain is encoded by TRBV9 joined to TRBJ2-1; tentative D gene TRBD1, with 6 bases matching. The CDR3 loop reads CASSLISRQANNEQFF. The DNA is TGTGCCAGCAGCCTAATAAGTAGACAGGCCAACAATGAGCAGTTCTTC.